The sequence of this TCR beta chain was determined in a study of blood T cells in healthy people across ages. A J-beta primer mix and a sample-barcoded 5' primer were used in a second PCR of roughly 6 to 12 cycles. One entry per CDR3 protein, called by TCRdb with MiXCR from the 5' RACE reads. Among fewer than 950,000 distinct CDR3 sequences, 30% to 45% were seen once, and the ten largest hold approximately 12%. Germline V CDR1 and CDR2: SQVTM, ANQGSEA. The CDR3 extends over 17 amino acids. Trimming took off 7 bases at V and 2 bases at J, with 21 bases between the two ends. The authors drew around 9.4 milliliters of peripheral blood from each donor. This clonotype was seen a few times.

Sequencing was performed on blood. The receptor's source is a man between 18 and 35 years old in good health. The rearrangement uses TRBV29-1 and TRBJ1-6, with TRBD1 as a possible D gene (6 bases). In DNA form, the CDR3 reads TGCAGCGCTTACGATCGTGGGTGGGACACCTATAATTCACCCCTCCACTTT. This gives the protein CSAYDRGWDTYNSPLHF.